Presented here are 27 T cell receptor beta chains from one specimen sequenced in a study of CD8 T cells in ankylosing spondylitis. TCRdb reanalysed the 5' RACE reads using MiXCR and keeps one entry per CDR3 protein. Of 150,000 to 200,000 distinct CDR3 sequences listed, around 20% are singletons. The source material was blood, either unsorted or a sorted T cell fraction (not recorded which). The receptors were sampled from a male donor with ankylosing spondylitis or in good health (not recorded which).

This clonotype was observed at least ten times. The chain employs TRBV3-1 and TRBJ1-4, with 7 bases identical to TRBD1. The germline V gene has CDR1 LGHDT and CDR2 YNNKEL (reference sequence). J lost 5 bases, V lost 4 bases, and 7 bases had no gene match. The CDR3 sequence is 15 residues long. For the CDR3, the DNA is TGTGCCAGCAGCCTACGACAGGGACGGAATGAAAAACTGTTTTTT. This encodes CASSLRQGRNEKLFF.

This clonotype was recorded at least ten times. The rearrangement links TRBV5-1 to TRBJ2-3; TRBD2 is a possible D gene (5 bases). This CDR3 contains 14 residues. Germline V CDR1 and CDR2: SGHRS, YFSETQ. The germline V and J ends were trimmed by 4 bases and 2 bases, with 11 bases remaining between them. The CDR3 here is CASSIGGFTDTQYF. The DNA for the CDR3 is TGCGCCAGCAGCATAGGAGGATTCACAGATACGCAGTATTTT.

This clonotype appeared many times. The chain links TRBV29-1 to TRBJ2-7; D gene unclear. The CDR3 sequence is 12 residues long. CDR1 is SQVTM, CDR2 ANQGSEA, per germline. The V gene lost 7 bases and the J gene lost 0 bases, with 10 bases spanning the gap. DNA for the CDR3: TGCAGCGCCTCACGGAGCTCCTACGAGCAGTACTTC. Translation: CSASRSSYEQYF.

In this sample, this clonotype turned up many times. The chain employs TRBV20-1 and TRBJ2-7; D tentatively fits TRBD1 or TRBD2 (6 bases each). Trimming stripped 7 bases from V and 3 bases from J, with 16 bases between. This CDR3 region has 13 residues. Per germline, CDR1 DFQATT and CDR2 SNEGSKA (reference sequence). The CDR3 nucleotides are TGCAGTGTTTCGGAGGGGGGTTTCTACGAGCAGTACTTC. As protein: CSVSEGGFYEQYF.

The chain recombines TRBV6-2 or TRBV6-3 with TRBJ2-2; no clear D. The CDR3 covers 15 residues. Germline CDR1 is MNHEY and CDR2 is SVGEGT. The V end was cut by 2 bases, the J end by 4 bases, with 11 bases between. CDR3 loop: CASSYRPLVTGELFF. CDR3 sequence (DNA): TGTGCCAGCAGTTACCGGCCTCTGGTCACCGGGGAGCTGTTTTTT.

This chain links TRBV29-1 with TRBJ1-2; no firm D call. The CDR3 is 14 residues long. Germline CDR1 reads SQVTM; CDR2 reads ANQGSEA. V was pared by 4 bases and J by 8 bases, with 20 bases between. The CDR3 sequence is CSVGIASPTRGYTF. Written as DNA, the CDR3 is TGCAGCGTTGGGATCGCCAGCCCCACTAGGGGCTACACCTTC.

The V gene is TRBV12-3 or TRBV12-4, the J gene TRBJ2-3; D unresolved. The V end lost 8 bases, the J end lost 2 bases, and 5 bases lay between the germline ends. CDR3 length: 11 amino acids. The CDR3 loop reads CASASTDTQYF. DNA for the CDR3: TGTGCCAGCGCCTCCACAGATACGCAGTATTTT.

The V gene is TRBV13, the J gene TRBJ2-5; 8 nucleotides match TRBD1. This CDR3 has 15 amino acids. CDR1 and CDR2 from the germline V gene are PRHDT and FYEKMQ (reference sequence). V was pared by 0 bases and J by 3 bases, with 3 bases of the junction left unmatched. The CDR3 is CASSLGGTGEETQYF. In DNA, the CDR3 is TGTGCCAGCAGCTTAGGCGGGACAGGAGAAGAGACCCAGTACTTC.

This clonotype has a count of ten or more. V is TRBV3-1 and J is TRBJ2-5, with D unresolved. V was pared by 0 bases and J by 4 bases, with 9 bases between. CDR1 and CDR2 (germline): LGHDT, YNNKEL (reference sequence). The CDR3 totals 14 residues. CDR3 in DNA: TGTGCCAGCAGCCAAGAACCTGGGGTAGAGACCCAGTACTTC. Residues: CASSQEPGVETQYF.

The chain employs TRBV14 and TRBJ2-2; 8 nucleotides line up with TRBD1. The CDR3 consists of 14 residues. Unmatched junction bases numbered 3, after V lost 8 bases and J lost 1 base. Germline CDR1 is SGHDN and CDR2 is FVKESK. CDR3 region: CASRGQGNTGELFF. CDR3 nucleotide sequence: TGTGCCAGCCGAGGACAGGGGAACACCGGGGAGCTGTTTTTT.

V usage is TRBV7-2 and J usage is TRBJ2-7, with D possibly matching TRBD1 (6 bases). V was clipped by 5 bases and J by 3 bases, with 17 bases between them. The CDR3 runs 15 residues. Germline-derived CDR1 and CDR2 are SGHTA and FQGNSA. The CDR3 protein is CASSLRPGQYYEQYF. CDR3 DNA: TGTGCCAGCAGCCTCCGTCCGGGACAATACTACGAGCAGTACTTC. Combining the CDR3 with reference TRBV7-2 and TRBJ2-7 gives the whole variable domain GAGVSQSPSNKVTEKGKDVELRCDPISGHTALYWYRQSLGQGLEFLIYFQGNSAPDKSGLPSDRFSAERTGGSVSTLTIQRTQQEDSAVYLCASSLRPGQYYEQYFGPGTRLTVT.

In this sample, this clonotype turned up a few times. The rearrangement links TRBV27 to TRBJ2-1; no clear D. The CDR3 spans 13 residues. Germline V gene lookup returns CDR1 MNHEY and CDR2 SMNVEV (reference sequence). Trimming shortened V by 3 bases and J by 4 bases, and 7 bases separated the two germline ends. CDR3 nucleotide sequence: TGTGCCAGCAGTTTGTCGGAGTACAATGAGCAGTTCTTC. Translated: CASSLSEYNEQFF.

This sequence joins TRBV7-2 and TRBJ2-2; D unresolved. Germline CDR1 reads SGHTA; CDR2 reads FQGNSA. This CDR3 comprises 15 residues. V was trimmed by 9 bases and J by 2 bases, leaving 16 bases between them. CDR3: CASGWVPDNTGELFF. The DNA for the CDR3 is TGTGCCAGTGGGTGGGTTCCCGATAACACCGGGGAGCTGTTTTTT.

This chain connects TRBV7-7 to TRBJ2-1; possibly TRBD2 for D (6 bases). The germline gives CDR1 SSHAT, CDR2 FNYEAQ (reference sequence). The V end was cut by 5 bases, the J end by 7 bases, with 12 bases between. The CDR3 length is 13 residues. The CDR3 loop reads CASSKDYANEQFF. CDR3 in DNA: TGTGCCAGCAGCAAGGACTACGCGAATGAGCAGTTCTTC. Complete variable domain (other parts from reference TRBV7-7 and TRBJ2-1): GAGVSQSPRYKVTKRGQDVTLRCDPISSHATLYWYQQALGQGPEFLTYFNYEAQPDKSGLPSDRFSAERPEGSISTLTIQRTEQRDSAMYRCASSKDYANEQFFGPGTRLTVL.

The chain links TRBV29-1 to TRBJ2-2; the D is unclear. Germline V gene data show CDR1 as SQVTM and CDR2 as ANQGSEA. V was trimmed by 6 bases and J by 1 base, leaving 15 bases between them. The CDR3 contains 15 residues. In DNA, the CDR3 is TGCAGCGTGGGCTCACGACCTCGGAACACCGGGGAGCTGTTTTTT. Translated: CSVGSRPRNTGELFF.

The CDR3 DNA reads as TGTGCCATCAGTGGGGCCAGCGGGGTTGCCGAGCAGTACTTC. Translated: CAISGASGVAEQYF. The V call is TRBV10-3, the J call TRBJ2-7, with 7 bases lining up with TRBD2. The CDR3 covers 14 residues. The junction had 9 bases not matched to a gene; V was cut back by 4 bases and J by 6 bases. Germline assignment: CDR1 ENHRY and CDR2 SYGVKD.

This clonotype was counted ten times or more. The V call is TRBV12-3 or TRBV12-4, the J call TRBJ2-7; 9 bases align to TRBD1. This CDR3 has 14 amino acids. Losses at the gene ends were 6 bases for V and 5 bases for J; bases not matched to a gene: 8. The CDR3 spells CASRIRDRENEQYF. The DNA of the CDR3 is TGTGCCAGCAGGATCCGGGACAGGGAGAACGAGCAGTACTTC.

This clonotype was detected ten times or more. This chain connects TRBV20-1 to TRBJ2-3; 8 bases are a match to TRBD2. This CDR3 is 16 amino acids long. Unmatched junction bases numbered 15, after V lost 6 bases and J lost 4 bases. CDR1 is DFQATT, CDR2 SNEGSKA, per germline (reference sequence). CDR3 sequence reads: CSASPLDSGKADTQYF. In DNA form, the CDR3 reads TGCAGTGCCAGCCCTCTCGATAGCGGGAAGGCAGATACGCAGTATTTT.

This clonotype was seen repeatedly, ten times or more. The CDR3 DNA reads TGCGCCAGCAGCTTGAGTAACAATGAGCAGTTCTTC. Translating gives CASSLSNNEQFF. The V gene is TRBV5-1, the J gene TRBJ2-1; D is unclear. Germline CDR1 is SGHRS and CDR2 is YFSETQ. The CDR3 is 12 amino acids. V shed 1 base and J shed 5 bases, with 4 bases lying between them.

This clonotype was counted at least ten times. V gene TRBV5-1 combines with J gene TRBJ2-2; D is unresolved. With 4 bases removed from V and 0 bases from J, the gap between germline ends came to 10 bases. The CDR3 is 15 residues long. From germline, CDR1 is SGHRS and CDR2 YFSETQ. CDR3 bases: TGCGCCAGCAGCCCGGACGGAACGAACACCGGGGAGCTGTTTTTT. The encoded protein is CASSPDGTNTGELFF.

The V gene is TRBV29-1, the J gene TRBJ2-7, with D perhaps matching TRBD2 (6 bases). Between the trimmed V and J ends, which lost 5 bases and 3 bases, there was a span of 17 bases. Germline V gene lookup returns CDR1 SQVTM and CDR2 ANQGSEA. The CDR3 totals 14 residues. CDR3 nucleotides: TGCAGCGTTCAACAGACCGGGAGCCTCTACGAGCAGTACTTC. It is translated as CSVQQTGSLYEQYF.

The gene calls are TRBV5-1 and TRBJ2-2; TRBD1 agrees at 8 bases. Per germline, CDR1 SGHRS and CDR2 YFSETQ. V shed 0 bases and J 3 bases; nucleotides not matched to a gene: 1. CDR3 size: 15 residues. The CDR3 DNA is TGCGCCAGCAGCTTGGAGGACAGGGACACCGGGGAGCTGTTTTTT. Amino acids: CASSLEDRDTGELFF.

This clonotype was observed many times. CDR3 sequence (DNA): TGTGCCAGCAGCCAGGGATCCGCCGGGGAGCTGTTTTTT. Translated: CASSQGSAGELFF. The chain is built from TRBV3-1 and TRBJ2-2; no firm D call. The CDR3 is 13 residues long. CDR1 is LGHDT and CDR2 is YNNKEL in the germline V gene (reference sequence). The germline V and J ends were trimmed by 3 bases and 6 bases, with 8 bases remaining between them. Full variable domain (missing parts from reference TRBV3-1 and TRBJ2-2): DTAVSQTPKYLVTQMGNDKSIKCEQNLGHDTMYWYKQDSKKFLKIMFSYNNKELIINETVPNRFSPKSPDKAHLNLHINSLELGDSAVYFCASSQGSAGELFFGEGSRLTVL.

The chain recombines TRBV6-5 with TRBJ1-2; D remains ambiguous. CDR1 is MNHEY and CDR2 is SVGAGI in the germline V gene. V was clipped by 0 bases and J by 6 bases, with 11 bases between them. This CDR3 has 14 residues. CDR3 amino acids: CASSYSNGFNGYTF. In nucleotides, the CDR3 is TGTGCCAGCAGTTACTCGAACGGATTCAATGGCTACACCTTC.

The genes are TRBV29-1 and TRBJ2-3, with D possibly TRBD2 on 5 matching bases. CDR1 and CDR2 (germline): SQVTM, ANQGSEA. The V end was cut by 3 bases, the J end by 1 base, with 5 bases between. CDR3 length: 12 amino acids. The CDR3 DNA reads as TGCAGCGTTGAGCGGGGCACAGATACGCAGTATTTT. Its translation is CSVERGTDTQYF.

J is TRBJ1-4 and V is TRBV6-1, with D perhaps TRBD1 (5 bases). CDR1 MNHNS and CDR2 SASEGT come from the germline V gene. The V end lost 1 base, the J end lost 7 bases, and 10 bases lay between the germline ends. This CDR3 spans 14 amino acids. CDR3 protein: CASSEVRVGEKLFF. Here the CDR3 DNA reads TGTGCCAGCAGTGAAGTCAGGGTGGGTGAAAAACTGTTTTTT.

The table lists this clonotype with a few counts. This chain joins TRBV30 and TRBJ1-5; D unresolved. Germline CDR1 and CDR2: GTSNPN and SVGIG (reference sequence). The CDR3 totals 13 residues. V gave up 4 bases and J gave up 2 bases, with 9 bases separating them. This CDR3 reads CAWTTRRNQPQHF. The CDR3 nucleotides are TGTGCCTGGACTACCCGGCGCAATCAGCCCCAGCATTTT.